One sample yielded the 29 T cell receptor beta chains listed below, sequenced in a study of OX40 agonist ivuxolimab in advanced cancers. Sequencing was performed with immunoSEQ multiplex PCR; in TCRdb, only in-frame clones are kept and a portion is missing. Here the sample spans roughly 71,000 clones, more than 65% being singletons. Sequencing was performed on CD4+ or CD8+ T cells sorted from blood, taken in a trial of the OX40 agonist ivuxolimab. All receptors come from an adult with an advanced solid tumor such as melanoma, head and neck, liver or kidney cancer.

The chain is built from TRBV11-2 and TRBJ2-2; 10 bases are a match to TRBD1. The J segment lost 4 bases and the V segment lost 6 bases, leaving 5 bases of the junction unmatched. Germline-derived CDR1 and CDR2 are SGHAT and FQNNGV. The CDR3 totals 15 residues. DNA for the CDR3: TGTGCCAGCAGTCGGGGACAGGGGCCCACCGGGGAGCTGTTTTTT. Amino acid sequence: CASSRGQGPTGELFF.

The V call is TRBV2, the J call TRBJ2-3, with D unresolved. Germline lookup yields CDR1 SNHLY and CDR2 FYNNEI. The CDR3 is made up of 12 amino acids. Trimming removed 4 bases from V and 5 bases from J, with 7 bases in between. This chain's CDR3 is CASSGTLDTQYF. As DNA, the CDR3 is TGTGCCAGCAGTGGGACGTTAGATACGCAGTATTTT.

The V and J genes are TRBV9 and TRBJ2-5; D possibly matches TRBD1 or TRBD2 (5 bases each). The DNA matches TRBJ2-7 better at its end, which makes the J call doubtful. This CDR3 comprises 15 residues. The germline gives CDR1 SGDLS, CDR2 YYNGEE. The CDR3 region is CASSVGPGTSHEQYF. In DNA form, the CDR3 reads TGTGCCAGCAGCGTAGGCCCTGGGACCTCGCACGAGCAGTACTTC.

The J gene is TRBJ1-1, the V gene TRBV4-1; D is perhaps TRBD1 (5 bases). The CDR3 loop spans 16 amino acids. V gave up 0 bases and J gave up 4 bases, with 15 bases separating them. The germline V gene encodes CDR1 MGHRA and CDR2 YSYEKL. The CDR3 sequence is CASSQDRGPELTEAFF. The CDR3 DNA follows: TGCGCCAGCAGCCAAGATCGGGGACCCGAGCTCACTGAAGCTTTCTTT.

This chain links TRBV5-5 with TRBJ2-2; D assignment may be TRBD1 or TRBD2 (6 bases each). Trimming left V 4 bases short and J 4 bases short, with 17 bases between. Germline V gives CDR1 SGHKS, CDR2 YYEKEE (reference sequence). The CDR3 runs to 16 residues. DNA for the CDR3: TGTGCCAGCAGCACGTCAGCACAGGGAGGCACCGGGGAGCTGTTTTTT. Residues: CASSTSAQGGTGELFF.

The rearrangement links TRBV4-1 to TRBJ1-1, with 8 bases that match TRBD1. The CDR3 spans 15 residues. With 3 bases clipped from V and 3 bases from J, the junction kept 6 bases outside the gene matches. Per germline, CDR1 MGHRA and CDR2 YSYEKL. CDR3 loop: CASSHGQGRDTEAFF. The CDR3 DNA reads as TGCGCCAGCAGCCACGGACAGGGTCGGGACACTGAAGCTTTCTTT.

Points on this clone: The sample contains more than one DNA sequence encoding this CDR3. The chain recombines TRBV5-1 with TRBJ2-7; D unclear. CDR1 and CDR2 from the germline V gene are SGHRS and YFSETQ. V lost 0 bases and J lost 5, with 15 bases in between. The CDR3 sequence is 15 residues long. The CDR3 region is CASSLAGYPKDEQYF. In nucleotides, the CDR3 is TGCGCCAGCAGCTTGGCCGGGTATCCCAAGGACGAGCAGTACTTC.

V is TRBV6-1 and J is TRBJ2-7, with TRBD1 as a possible D gene (7 bases). CDR3 length: 14 residues. V lost 4 bases to trimming and J lost 2 bases, with 12 bases between them. Germline lookup yields CDR1 MNHNS and CDR2 SASEGT. CDR3 region: CASSAGGGTYEQYF. In DNA form, the CDR3 reads TGTGCCAGCAGTGCAGGGGGAGGAACCTACGAGCAGTACTTC.

The chain uses TRBV5-4 and TRBJ2-1; 10 bases align to TRBD2. The CDR3 consists of 20 residues. V lost 1 base, J lost 3 bases, and 16 bases stayed unmatched. CDR1 is SGHNT and CDR2 is YYREEE in the germline V gene (reference sequence). Written as DNA, the CDR3 is TGTGCCAGCAGCTTGAGGCGGCTAGCGGGAGTCAGTGAGTTCTACAATGAGCAGTTCTTC. Encoded protein: CASSLRRLAGVSEFYNEQFF. The full variable domain, with the rest looked up from reference TRBV5-4 and TRBJ2-1, is ETGVTQSPTHLIKTRGQQVTLRCSSQSGHNTVSWYQQALGQGPQFIFQYYREEENGRGNFPPRFSGLQFPNYSSELNVNALELDDSALYLCASSLRRLAGVSEFYNEQFFGPGTRLTVL.

The chain combines TRBV27 with TRBJ2-7; D might be TRBD2 (5 bases). The CDR3 contains 13 residues. Germline V gene lookup returns CDR1 MNHEY and CDR2 SMNVEV (reference sequence). The germline V and J ends were trimmed by 3 bases and 5 bases, with 11 bases remaining between them. The CDR3 bases are TGTGCCAGCAGTTTTCTAGGAGGTGACGAGCAGTACTTC. This codes for CASSFLGGDEQYF.

The chain combines TRBV11-1 with TRBJ2-7, with 7 bases fitting TRBD1. Germline lookup yields CDR1 SGHAT and CDR2 FQDESV (reference sequence). The CDR3 sequence is 14 residues long. V shed 5 bases and J 2 bases; nucleotides not matched to a gene: 6. This chain's CDR3 is CASSPRTGAYEQYF. The CDR3 coding sequence is TGTGCCAGCAGCCCACGGACAGGAGCCTACGAGCAGTACTTC.

In its sample, this clone was seen once. This chain joins TRBV7-2 and TRBJ1-2; weak D call: TRBD1 (6 bases). CDR3 length equals 14 residues. V was trimmed by 1 base and J by 6 bases, leaving 12 bases between them. In germline, CDR1 is SGHTA, CDR2 FQGNSA. The chain's CDR3 is CASSLVGGAHGYTF. Here the CDR3 DNA reads TGTGCCAGCAGCTTAGTGGGGGGCGCCCATGGCTACACCTTC.

The rearrangement uses TRBV4-3 and TRBJ2-5; 12 bases are a match to TRBD1. The CDR3 length is 14 residues. CDR1 and CDR2 (germline): LGHNA, YSLEER. V lost 5 bases and J lost 13; bases outside the gene matches: 11. The CDR3 spells CASSSGGTGGGRYF. For the CDR3, the DNA is TGCGCCAGCAGCTCAGGCGGGACAGGGGGCGGTCGGTACTTC.

CDR3 sequence reads: CASSEFSGIFTDTQYF. The DNA for the CDR3 is TGTGCCAGCAGTGAATTTTCAGGGATCTTTACAGATACGCAGTATTTT. The chain joins TRBV6-1 to TRBJ2-3, with TRBD1 as a possible D gene (5 bases). CDR3 length: 16 amino acids. Trimming shortened V by 2 bases and J by 3 bases, and 15 bases separated the two germline ends. CDR1 is MNHNS and CDR2 is SASEGT in the germline V gene.

V and J are TRBV4-3 and TRBJ2-2, with 8 bases lining up with TRBD1. The V and J ends lost 1 base and 4 bases, in that order; junction bases with no gene match: 5. This CDR3 has 16 residues. Per the germline V gene, CDR1 is LGHNA and CDR2 is YSLEER. This CDR3 is CASSQGQGARTGELFF. DNA of the CDR3: TGCGCCAGCAGCCAAGGCCAGGGGGCGCGCACCGGGGAGCTGTTTTTT.

This clone ranks as medium-sized. The rearrangement joins TRBV6-5 to TRBJ1-2; D possibly corresponds to TRBD1 (6 bases). The CDR3 is 13 amino acids. V was trimmed by 6 bases and J by 6 bases, leaving 14 bases between them. The germline V gene has CDR1 MNHEY and CDR2 SVGAGI. The CDR3 nucleotides read TGTGCCAGCAGAGAGACAGGTTCCAATGGCTACACCTTC. Amino acid sequence: CASRETGSNGYTF.

The chain recombines TRBV4-3 with TRBJ2-6, with 7 bases identical to TRBD1. The CDR3 extends over 15 amino acids. The V segment lost 4 bases and the J segment 1 base; nucleotides outside the gene matches: 1. The V gene's germline CDR1 is LGHNA and CDR2 YSLEER. As DNA, the CDR3 is TGCGCCAGCAGCCCGGGACAGTCTGGGGCCAACGTCCTGACTTTC. It specifies CASSPGQSGANVLTF.

The chain links TRBV28 to TRBJ2-3, with D possibly being TRBD2 (6 bases). The CDR3 extends over 14 amino acids. V was cut by 3 bases and J by 4 bases, with 11 bases left in between. Germline CDR1 reads MDHEN; CDR2 reads SYDVKM. The CDR3 reads CASSLGGDADTQYF. In nucleotides, the CDR3 is TGTGCCAGCAGTTTGGGAGGAGACGCAGATACGCAGTATTTT.

The chain carries TRBV18 and TRBJ2-7; unclear D gene. With 2 bases removed from V and 3 bases from J, the gap between germline ends came to 8 bases. This CDR3 region has 13 residues. Germline assignment: CDR1 KGHSH and CDR2 LQKENI. The CDR3 protein is CASSPVVGYEQYF. The DNA of the CDR3 is TGTGCCAGCTCACCAGTAGTAGGCTACGAGCAGTACTTC.

This clone came up once. V and J are TRBV7-2 and TRBJ2-1; either TRBD1 or TRBD2 may fit D (6 bases each). The CDR3 is 15 residues long. Looked up from germline, CDR1 is SGHTA and CDR2 is FQGNSA. V lost 7 bases and J 10 bases, leaving 23 bases between the germline ends. The CDR3 loop is CASNPVGGQRAEQFF. CDR3 bases: TGTGCCAGCAACCCCGTCGGGGGCCAGAGGGCGGAGCAGTTCTTC.

This chain connects TRBV5-4 to TRBJ2-2; tentative D call: TRBD2 (6 bases). The CDR3 is 15 residues long. CDR1 is SGHNT, CDR2 YYREEE, per germline (reference sequence). V lost 4 bases and J 2 bases, leaving 12 bases between the germline ends. CDR3 residues: CASSLGLLNTGELFF. The DNA of the CDR3 is TGTGCCAGCAGCCTAGGACTATTAAACACCGGGGAGCTGTTTTTT. Combining the CDR3 with reference TRBV5-4 and TRBJ2-2 gives the whole variable domain ETGVTQSPTHLIKTRGQQVTLRCSSQSGHNTVSWYQQALGQGPQFIFQYYREEENGRGNFPPRFSGLQFPNYSSELNVNALELDDSALYLCASSLGLLNTGELFFGEGSRLTVL.

The rearrangement joins TRBV5-4 to TRBJ2-3; 9 bases are a match to TRBD1. The germline V gene has CDR1 SGHNT and CDR2 YYREEE (reference sequence). The V segment lost 2 bases and the J segment 1 base; nucleotides outside the gene matches: 2. CDR3 length: 15 residues. The CDR3 region is CASSFWDRGTDTQYF. The CDR3 DNA follows: TGTGCCAGCAGCTTTTGGGACAGGGGCACAGATACGCAGTATTTT.

The chain joins TRBV15 to TRBJ1-6; D remains unclear. CDR1 and CDR2 from the germline V gene are LNHNV and YYDKDF (reference sequence). The CDR3 runs to 13 residues. V gave up 6 bases and J gave up 9 bases, with 12 bases separating them. The CDR3 sequence is CATRNSGTSPLHF. CDR3 coding DNA: TGTGCCACCAGAAATTCGGGCACTTCACCCCTCCACTTT.

The DNA for the CDR3 is TGTGCCAGCAGTTTCGTCAGGGGGATCTATGGCTACACCTTC. Its translation is CASSFVRGIYGYTF. The chain uses TRBV28 and TRBJ1-2; 7 bases fit TRBD1. Per the germline V gene, CDR1 is MDHEN and CDR2 is SYDVKM. The CDR3 totals 14 residues. V was pared by 3 bases and J by 4 bases, with 5 bases of the junction left unmatched.

This clone was counted between two and nine times. V is TRBV14 and J is TRBJ2-1; D might be TRBD2 (5 bases). The ends were cut back, 4 bases at V and 8 bases at J, with 12 bases in the middle. The V gene's germline CDR1 is SGHDN and CDR2 FVKESK. The CDR3 consists of 13 residues. CDR3 nucleotide sequence: TGTGCCAGCAGCCGAGAACTAGTTTATGAGCAGTTCTTC. This encodes CASSRELVYEQFF. Variable domain in full (rest from reference TRBV14 and TRBJ2-1): EAGVTQFPSHSVIEKGQTVTLRCDPISGHDNLYWYRRVMGKEIKFLLHFVKESKQDESGMPNNRFLAERTGGTYSTLKVQPAELEDSGVYFCASSRELVYEQFFGPGTRLTVL.

This rearrangement joins TRBV7-2 to TRBJ2-1; no clear D gene. Trimming removed 5 bases at V and 3 bases at J, with 2 bases between. Germline values: CDR1 SGHTA, CDR2 FQGNSA. This CDR3 region has 11 residues. The CDR3 is CASSDYNEQFF. CDR3 coding DNA: TGTGCCAGCAGCGACTACAATGAGCAGTTCTTC.

The CDR3 loop is CASSLAPENYEQYF. The DNA of the CDR3 is TGTGCCAGCAGCTTAGCGCCCGAGAACTACGAGCAGTACTTC. The chain employs TRBV7-2 and TRBJ2-7; D call uncertain. V lost 0 bases, J lost 3 bases, and 9 bases lay in between. Germline loops: CDR1 SGHTA, CDR2 FQGNSA. The CDR3 spans 14 residues.

The chain is built from TRBV10-3 and TRBJ2-1; 9 nucleotides align to TRBD1. Trimming at V came to 0 bases and at J to 7 bases, leaving 7 bases not matched to a gene. The CDR3 contains 16 residues. CDR1 is ENHRY, CDR2 SYGVKD, per germline. As DNA, the CDR3 is TGTGCCATCAGTGAGTCGTGGGGACAGGGCCCGAATGAGCAGTTCTTC. As protein: CAISESWGQGPNEQFF.

The chain carries TRBV9 and TRBJ2-3, with 9 bases identical to TRBD2. The ends lost 8 bases at V and 2 bases at J; junction bases unmatched: 9. The CDR3 loop spans 15 amino acids. In germline, CDR1 is SGDLS, CDR2 YYNGEE. In DNA form, the CDR3 reads TGTGCCAGTACGGGGCTAGCGGGGTTCACAGATACGCAGTATTTT. Amino acids: CASTGLAGFTDTQYF.